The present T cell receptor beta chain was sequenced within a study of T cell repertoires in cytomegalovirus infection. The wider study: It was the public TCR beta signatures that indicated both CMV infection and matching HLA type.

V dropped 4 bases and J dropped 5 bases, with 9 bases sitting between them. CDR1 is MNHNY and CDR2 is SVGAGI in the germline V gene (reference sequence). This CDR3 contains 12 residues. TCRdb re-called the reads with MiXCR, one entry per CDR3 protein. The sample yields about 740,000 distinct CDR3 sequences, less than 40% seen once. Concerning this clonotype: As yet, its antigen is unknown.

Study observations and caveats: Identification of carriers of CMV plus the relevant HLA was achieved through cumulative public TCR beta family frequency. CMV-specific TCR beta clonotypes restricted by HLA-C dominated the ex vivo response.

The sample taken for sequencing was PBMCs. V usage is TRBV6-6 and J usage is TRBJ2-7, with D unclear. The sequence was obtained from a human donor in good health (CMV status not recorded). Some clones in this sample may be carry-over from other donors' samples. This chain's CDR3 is CASSLTMDEQYF. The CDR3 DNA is TGTGCCAGCAGTTTAACAATGGACGAGCAGTACTTC.